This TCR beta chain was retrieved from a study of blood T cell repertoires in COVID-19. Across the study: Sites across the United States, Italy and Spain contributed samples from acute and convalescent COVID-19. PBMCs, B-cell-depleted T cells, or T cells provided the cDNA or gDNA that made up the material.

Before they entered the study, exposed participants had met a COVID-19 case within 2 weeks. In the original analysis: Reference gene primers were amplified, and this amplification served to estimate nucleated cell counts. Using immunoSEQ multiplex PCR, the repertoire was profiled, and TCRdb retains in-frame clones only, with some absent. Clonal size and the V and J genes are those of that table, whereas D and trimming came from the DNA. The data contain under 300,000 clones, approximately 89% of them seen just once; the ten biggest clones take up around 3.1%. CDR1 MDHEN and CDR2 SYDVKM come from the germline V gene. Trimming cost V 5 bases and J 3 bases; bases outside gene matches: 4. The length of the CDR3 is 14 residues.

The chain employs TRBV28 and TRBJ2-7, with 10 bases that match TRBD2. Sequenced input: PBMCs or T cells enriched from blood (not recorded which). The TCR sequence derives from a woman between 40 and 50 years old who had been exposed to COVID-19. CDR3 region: CASSTSGISYEQYV. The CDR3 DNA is TGTGCCAGCAGTACTAGCGGGATTAGCTACGAGCAGTACGTC.